This paragraph reports one T cell receptor (beta chain). The data are from a study of blood T cell repertoires in COVID-19. Measured with immunoSEQ multiplex PCR; TCRdb has only the in-frame clones, and not every one. The sample carries 250,000 to 400,000 clones, more than 70% recorded once. The source of this sequence is a woman younger than 45 with COVID-19, enrolled during active disease. The sequencing input was peripheral blood.

CDR3 residues: CATSRTLYSNQPQHF. The CDR3 bases are TGTGCCACCAGCAGGACACTTTATAGCAATCAGCCCCAGCATTTT. The chain recombines TRBV15 with TRBJ1-5, with no clear D. Trimming cost V 3 bases and J 0 bases, with 9 bases left between them. CDR1 is LNHNV and CDR2 is YYDKDF in the germline V gene (reference sequence). CDR3 size: 15 residues.